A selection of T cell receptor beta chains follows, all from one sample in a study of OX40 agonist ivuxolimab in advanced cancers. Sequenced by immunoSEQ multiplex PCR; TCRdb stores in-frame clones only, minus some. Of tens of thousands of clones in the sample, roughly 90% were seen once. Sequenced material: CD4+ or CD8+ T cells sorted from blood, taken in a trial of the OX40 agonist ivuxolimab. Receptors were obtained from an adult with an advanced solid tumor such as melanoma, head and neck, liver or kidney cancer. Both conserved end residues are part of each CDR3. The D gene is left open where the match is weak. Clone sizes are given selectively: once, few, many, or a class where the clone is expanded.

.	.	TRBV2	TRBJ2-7	TGTGCCAGCAGCGGGACATCCCAGGGGGAGCAGTACTTC	CASSGTSQGEQYF
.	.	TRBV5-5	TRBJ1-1	TGTGCCAGCAGCTTGGCCGGGGCCAGATTGAGTACTGAAGCTTTCTTT	CASSLAGARLSTEAFF
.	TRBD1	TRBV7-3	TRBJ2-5	TGTGCCAGCAGCCCGACAGGGAAGGAGACCCAGTACTTC	CASSPTGKETQYF
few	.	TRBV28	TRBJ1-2	TGTGCCAGCAGTTACAAGGAGGGCTACACCTTC	CASSYKEGYTF
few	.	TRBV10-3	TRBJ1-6	TGTGCCATCAGTACCGGGACTGTCAATTCACCCCTCCACTTT	CAISTGTVNSPLHF
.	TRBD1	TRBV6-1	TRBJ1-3	TGTGCCAGCAGAGAGGGACAGATCTCTGGAAACACCATATATTTT	CASREGQISGNTIYF
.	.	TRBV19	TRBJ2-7	TGTGCCAGTAGCCTCCTTGGGGCCTCCTACGAGCAGTACTTC	CASSLLGASYEQYF
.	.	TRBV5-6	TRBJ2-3	TGTGCCAGCAGCCCGGGCACAGATACGCAGTATTTT	CASSPGTDTQYF
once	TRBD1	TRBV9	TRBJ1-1	TGTGCCAGCAGCGTAGGAAGGGGCCCAGGGGGCACTGAAGCTTTCTTT	CASSVGRGPGGTEAFF
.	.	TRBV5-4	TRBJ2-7	TGTGCCAGCAGCAGGGTGGGGGCCGAGCAGTACTTC	CASSRVGAEQYF
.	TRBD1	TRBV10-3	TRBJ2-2	TGTGCCATCGGGCGAGGACAGGAGAACACCGGGGAGCTGTTTTTT	CAIGRGQENTGELFF
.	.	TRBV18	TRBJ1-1	TGTGCCAGCTCACCACCGGCAGGTCGGGGAGGTACTGAAGCTTTCTTT	CASSPPAGRGGTEAFF
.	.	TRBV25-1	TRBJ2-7	TGTGCCAGCAGTCCGGGGTACTCCTACGAGCAGTACTTC	CASSPGYSYEQYF
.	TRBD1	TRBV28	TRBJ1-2	TGTGCCAGCATTCCGTTTGGCAGGGGGCAAGTCTATGGCTACACCTTC	CASIPFGRGQVYGYTF
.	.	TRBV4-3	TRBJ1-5	TGCGCCAGCAGCCAGGCTACAGGAGTGAATCAGCCCCAGCATTTT	CASSQATGVNQPQHF
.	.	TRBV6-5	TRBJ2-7	TGTGCCAGCACACGGGGAGACTCCTACGAGCAGTACTTC	CASTRGDSYEQYF
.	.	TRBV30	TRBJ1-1	TGTGCCTGGAGTGTAACCGTGAACACTGAAGCTTTCTTT	CAWSVTVNTEAFF
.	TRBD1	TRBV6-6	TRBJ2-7	TGTGCCAGCAGTTACTCGCAGGGGGCCTACGAGCAGTACTTC	CASSYSQGAYEQYF
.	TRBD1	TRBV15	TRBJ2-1	TGTGCCATTGGCCGGGACAGGGACAATGAGCAGTTCTTC	CAIGRDRDNEQFF
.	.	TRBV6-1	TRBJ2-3	TGTGCCAGCAGACAGGACGGAGGCACAGATACGCAGTATTTT	CASRQDGGTDTQYF
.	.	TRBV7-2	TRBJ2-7	TGTGCCAGCAGCCCCCGACAGGCCCCCTACGAGCAGTACTTC	CASSPRQAPYEQYF
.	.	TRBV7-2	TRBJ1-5	TGTGCCAGCAGCTTAGGTAATCAGCCCCAGCATTTT	CASSLGNQPQHF
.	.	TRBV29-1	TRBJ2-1	TGCAGCGTTGGCACGGGGGGCGCTTCCTACAATGAGCAGTTCTTC	CSVGTGGASYNEQFF
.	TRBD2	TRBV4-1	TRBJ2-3	TGCGCCAGCAGCCGTACCCATGTCCCGGGACTAGCGGGAGGACGCACAGATACGCAGTATTTT	CASSRTHVPGLAGGRTDTQYF
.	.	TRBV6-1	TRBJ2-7	TGTGCCAGCATTATCCATCTGGCCCCCTCCTACGAGCAGTACTTC	CASIIHLAPSYEQYF
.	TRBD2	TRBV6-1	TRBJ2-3	TGTGCCAGCAGTGAAGTAGTCGGACTAGTGAGGACCACAGATACGCAGTATTTT	CASSEVVGLVRTTDTQYF
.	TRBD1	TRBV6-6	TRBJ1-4	TGTGCCAGCAGTATGACAGGGATGAACGAAAAACTGTTTTTT	CASSMTGMNEKLFF
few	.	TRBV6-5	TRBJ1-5	TGTGCCAGCGGACCGATTAGCAATCAGCCCCAGCATTTT	CASGPISNQPQHF
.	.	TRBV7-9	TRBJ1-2	TGTGCCAGCAGCTTAGAGAGGGGGGTCGTCTATGGCTACACCTTC	CASSLERGVVYGYTF
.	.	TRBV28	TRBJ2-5	TGTGCCACCCTAAAGACAGGACCGAGGAGAGAGACCCAGTACTTC	CATLKTGPRRETQYF
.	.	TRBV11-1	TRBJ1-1	TGTGCCAGCAGCTTGTCCACTTACACTGAAGCTTTCTTT	CASSLSTYTEAFF
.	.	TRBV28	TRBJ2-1	TGTGCCAGCAGTTTACGGGAGAAGCAGTTCTTC	CASSLREKQFF
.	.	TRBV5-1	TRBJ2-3	TGCGCCAGCAGTGACGGGGGTATTACCGATACGCAGTATTTT	CASSDGGITDTQYF
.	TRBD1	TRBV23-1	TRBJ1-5	TGCGCCAGCAGTCAATCGGGACAGGCCCAGCAGCCCCAGCATTTT	CASSQSGQAQQPQHF
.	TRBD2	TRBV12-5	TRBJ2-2	TGTGCTAGTGCCCTTAGCGGGGGGGCCCGCAGCGGGGAGCTGTTTTTT	CASALSGGARSGELFF
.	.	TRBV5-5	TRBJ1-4	TGTGCCAGCAGCTTACTGACTAATGAAAAACTGTTTTTT	CASSLLTNEKLFF
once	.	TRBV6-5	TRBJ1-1	TGTGCCAGCAGAGGGAGGGGGAACACTGAAGCTTTCTTT	CASRGRGNTEAFF
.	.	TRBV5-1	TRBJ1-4	TGCGCCAGCAGCCCCCCAGGTGTTGAAAAACTGTTTTTT	CASSPPGVEKLFF
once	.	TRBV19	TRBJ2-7	TGTGCCAGCAGACAGACCTTCACAAACTACGAGCAGTACTTC	CASRQTFTNYEQYF
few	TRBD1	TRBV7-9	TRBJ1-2	TGTGCCAGCAGCTTATTATCTCCCACAGGGGGAGGATATGGCTACACCTTC	CASSLLSPTGGGYGYTF
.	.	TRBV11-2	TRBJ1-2	TGTGCCAGCAGCACTGGGGGGGAGAGCTATGGCTACACCTTC	CASSTGGESYGYTF
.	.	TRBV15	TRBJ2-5	TGTGCCACCAGCAGAGGGAAGGATAAAGAGACCCAGTACTTC	CATSRGKDKETQYF
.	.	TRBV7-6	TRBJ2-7	TGTGCCAGCAGCGTGGCTCCATTCTACGAGCAGTACTTC	CASSVAPFYEQYF
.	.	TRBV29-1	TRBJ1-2	TGCAGCGTTGCTCTCGGTATTGATGGCTACACCTTC	CSVALGIDGYTF
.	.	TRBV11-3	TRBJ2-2	TGTGCCAGCAGCTTAGGTCCCGGGGAGCTGTTTTTT	CASSLGPGELFF
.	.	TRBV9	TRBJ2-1	TGTGCCAGCAGCGCCCCTAGGACTACCTCCTACAATGAGCAGTTCTTC	CASSAPRTTSYNEQFF
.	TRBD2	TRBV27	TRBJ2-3	TGTGCCAGCAGTGGACTAGCGGGGTACACAGATACGCAGTATTTT	CASSGLAGYTDTQYF
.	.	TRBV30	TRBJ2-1	TGTGCCTGGAGTGGTAGGCTGAGACTTAATGGGGAGCAGTTCTTC	CAWSGRLRLNGEQFF
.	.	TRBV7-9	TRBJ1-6	TGTGCCAGCAGCTTTTATTCCGGTTGGAATTCACCCCTCCACTTT	CASSFYSGWNSPLHF
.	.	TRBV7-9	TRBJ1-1	TGTGCCAGCAGCGCAGGAGTCGCGAACACTGAAGCTTTCTTT	CASSAGVANTEAFF
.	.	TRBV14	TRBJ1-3	TGTGCCAGCAGCCAACTCCCGGGAAACACCATATATTTT	CASSQLPGNTIYF
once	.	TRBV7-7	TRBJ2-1	TGTGCCAGCAGCTCGTATCAGGATCCGAACAATGAGCAGTTCTTC	CASSSYQDPNNEQFF
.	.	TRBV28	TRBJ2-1	TGTGCCAGCAGTCTTGGCAGGGTGCGGAATGAGCAGTTCTTC	CASSLGRVRNEQFF